A single sample is the source of the 14 T cell receptor beta chains below, sequenced in a study of CD8 T cells in ankylosing spondylitis. TCRdb independently ran MiXCR on the 5' RACE reads; one entry per CDR3 protein. The sample holds approximately 210,000 distinct CDR3 sequences, 9.5% to 15% seen once. The material sequenced was blood, either unsorted or a sorted T cell fraction (not recorded which). The receptors were sampled from a male donor with ankylosing spondylitis or in good health (not recorded which).

The chain couples TRBV6-5 to TRBJ2-2; tentatively, D is TRBD1 (6 bases). The V end was cut by 0 bases, the J end by 7 bases, with 18 bases between. This CDR3 region has 17 residues. The germline CDR1 and CDR2 sequences are MNHEY and SVGAGI. The chain's CDR3 is CASSYSHPQGRNGELFF. The CDR3 DNA follows: TGTGCCAGCAGTTACTCCCACCCACAGGGAAGAAACGGGGAGCTGTTTTTT.

This chain connects TRBV7-9 to TRBJ2-3, with unresolved D. The CDR3 is 15 amino acids. V lost 5 bases to trimming and J lost 0 bases, with 12 bases between them. Germline V lookup: CDR1 SEHNR, CDR2 FQNEAQ (reference sequence). The CDR3, as DNA: TGTGCCAGCAGCGGGCGGACCGAAAGCACAGATACGCAGTATTTT. Residues: CASSGRTESTDTQYF.

The chain carries TRBV19 and TRBJ2-1; D possibly uses TRBD1 or TRBD2 (5 bases each). Trimming took 1 base from V and 1 from J, leaving 23 bases between them. This CDR3 has 20 amino acids. Germline CDR1 is LNHDA and CDR2 is SQIVND (reference sequence). CDR3 protein: CASSIALGVPMLGSYNEQFF. For the CDR3, the DNA is TGTGCCAGTAGTATAGCCTTGGGGGTACCGATGCTCGGGTCCTACAATGAGCAGTTCTTC.

This clonotype turned up a few times. V is TRBV4-1 and J is TRBJ1-2, with a tentative D call TRBD1 (6 bases). With 0 bases removed from V and 8 bases from J, the gap between germline ends came to 19 bases. The CDR3 has 16 amino acids. CDR1 and CDR2 from the germline V gene are MGHRA and YSYEKL. This chain's CDR3 is CASSQDHSGAVGGYTF. The CDR3 DNA reads TGCGCCAGCAGCCAAGATCACTCAGGGGCCGTAGGCGGCTACACCTTC.

This clonotype was recorded at least ten times. V usage is TRBV5-1 and J usage is TRBJ1-1, with D unclear. Germline CDR1 SGHRS, CDR2 YFSETQ. The CDR3 length is 13 residues. V was cut by 0 bases and J by 10 bases, with 13 bases left in between. The CDR3 nucleotides read TGCGCCAGCAGCTTGGATACGTTGGGGATAGCTTTCTTT. This translates into CASSLDTLGIAFF.

The chain combines TRBV4-1 with TRBJ2-1, with 9 bases that match TRBD2. This CDR3 has 17 residues. The ends lost 1 base at V and 2 bases at J; junction bases unmatched: 6. Germline values: CDR1 MGHRA, CDR2 YSYEKL. Here the CDR3 DNA reads TGCGCCAGCAGCCAAGTGGATAGCGGGGGCCCCTACAATGAGCAGTTCTTC. Translation: CASSQVDSGGPYNEQFF.

This clonotype was observed at least ten times. V and J are TRBV4-1 and TRBJ2-5, with 7 bases lining up with TRBD1. Trimming at V came to 1 base and at J to 3 bases, leaving 2 bases not matched to a gene. Germline values: CDR1 MGHRA, CDR2 YSYEKL. This CDR3 is 14 amino acids long. The CDR3 is CASSQGGTEETQYF. In DNA form, the CDR3 reads TGCGCCAGCAGCCAAGGTGGGACAGAAGAGACCCAGTACTTC.

The J gene is TRBJ2-5, the V gene TRBV10-3; TRBD2 is a possible D gene (5 bases). Germline lookup yields CDR1 ENHRY and CDR2 SYGVKD. The CDR3 totals 14 residues. Trimming removed 0 bases from V and 3 bases from J, with 8 bases in between. CDR3 coding DNA: TGTGCCATCAGTGAGTCCGACGGGAAAGAGACCCAGTACTTC. Encoded protein: CAISESDGKETQYF.

This clonotype came up a few times. This chain connects TRBV30 to TRBJ1-1; no clear D. The CDR3 is 13 amino acids. Germline V gives CDR1 GTSNPN, CDR2 SVGIG (reference sequence). Trimming shortened V by 5 bases and J by 5 bases, and 15 bases separated the two germline ends. CDR3 in amino acids: CAWAPFDRTEAFF. In nucleotides, the CDR3 is TGTGCCTGGGCCCCCTTTGACCGGACTGAAGCTTTCTTT.

The chain joins TRBV14 to TRBJ2-1; 8 bases map to TRBD1. CDR3 size: 20 residues. CDR1 and CDR2 (germline): SGHDN, FVKESK. V trimming: 2 bases; J trimming: 5 bases; junction bases outside the gene matches: 20. The CDR3 here is CASSQIAWTGRNTPDNEQFF. CDR3 sequence (DNA): TGTGCCAGCAGCCAAATTGCCTGGACAGGGAGAAACACACCGGACAATGAGCAGTTCTTC.

This sequence joins TRBV7-8 and TRBJ2-3, with D possibly called TRBD1 or TRBD2 (5 bases each). Germline V gives CDR1 SGHVS, CDR2 FQNEAQ. This CDR3 is built from 13 residues. Between the trimmed V and J ends, which lost 7 bases and 5 bases, there was a span of 13 bases. The CDR3 is CASKGAGRDTQYF. The DNA for the CDR3 is TGTGCCAGCAAGGGAGCAGGGCGAGATACGCAGTATTTT. Full variable domain (rest looked up from reference TRBV7-8 and TRBJ2-3): GAGVSQSPRYKVAKRGQDVALRCDPISGHVSLFWYQQALGQGPEFLTYFQNEAQLDKSGLPSDRFFAERPEGSVSTLKIQRTQQEDSAVYLCASKGAGRDTQYFGPGTRLTVL.

This chain uses TRBV19 with TRBJ2-5; 11 bases map to TRBD2. CDR3 length: 18 amino acids. Trimming cost V 3 bases and J 7 bases; bases outside gene matches: 16. CDR1 and CDR2 (germline): LNHDA, SQIVND (reference sequence). This CDR3 reads CASSIEAGTSGVWGTQYF. The CDR3 region has the DNA TGTGCCAGTAGTATTGAGGCGGGGACTAGCGGCGTCTGGGGGACCCAGTACTTC.

V gene TRBV5-4 combines with J gene TRBJ2-7, with unresolved D. Germline V gene sequence: CDR1 SGHNT, CDR2 YYREEE (reference sequence). The CDR3 runs to 12 residues. The V end was cut by 0 bases, the J end by 7 bases, with 8 bases between. CDR3 protein: CASSLGITEQYF. DNA of the CDR3: TGTGCCAGCAGCTTGGGGATAACAGAGCAGTACTTC.

This clonotype showed up just a few times. The CDR3 DNA reads as TGTGCCAGCAGCGTAGGGACATCCGAGACTGAAGCTTTCTTT. Amino acids: CASSVGTSETEAFF. The rearrangement uses TRBV9 and TRBJ1-1, with D maybe TRBD1 (5 bases). Trimming removed 0 bases at V and 5 bases at J, with 11 bases between. This CDR3 comprises 14 residues. Germline V lookup: CDR1 SGDLS, CDR2 YYNGEE.